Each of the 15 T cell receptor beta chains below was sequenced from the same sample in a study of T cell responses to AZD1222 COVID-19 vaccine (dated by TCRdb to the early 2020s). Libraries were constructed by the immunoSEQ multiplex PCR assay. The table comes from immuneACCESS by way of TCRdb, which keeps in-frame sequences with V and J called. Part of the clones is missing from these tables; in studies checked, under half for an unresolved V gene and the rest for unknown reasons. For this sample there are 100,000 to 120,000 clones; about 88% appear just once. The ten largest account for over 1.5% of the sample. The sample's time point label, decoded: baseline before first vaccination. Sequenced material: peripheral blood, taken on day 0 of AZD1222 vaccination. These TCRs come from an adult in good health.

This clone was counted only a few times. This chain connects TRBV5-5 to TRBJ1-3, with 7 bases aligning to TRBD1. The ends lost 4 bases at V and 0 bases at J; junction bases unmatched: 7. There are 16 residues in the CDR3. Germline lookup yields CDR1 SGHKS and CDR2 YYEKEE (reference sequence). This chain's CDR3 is CASSHTGTASGNTIYF. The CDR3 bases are TGTGCCAGCAGCCATACCGGGACAGCCTCTGGAAACACCATATATTTT.

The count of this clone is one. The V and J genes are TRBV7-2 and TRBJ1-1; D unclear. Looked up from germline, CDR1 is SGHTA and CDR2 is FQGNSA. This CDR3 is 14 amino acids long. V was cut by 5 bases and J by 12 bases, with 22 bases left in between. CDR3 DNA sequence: TGTGCCAGCAGCCACATAAACAGCGATAGGAGGTCTTTCTTT. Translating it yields CASSHINSDRRSFF.

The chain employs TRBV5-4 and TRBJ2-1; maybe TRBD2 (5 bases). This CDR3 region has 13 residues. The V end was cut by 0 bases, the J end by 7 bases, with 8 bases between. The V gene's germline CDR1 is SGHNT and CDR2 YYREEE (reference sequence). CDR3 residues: CASSLARGNEQFF. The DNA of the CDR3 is TGTGCCAGCAGCTTGGCCCGAGGGAATGAGCAGTTCTTC.

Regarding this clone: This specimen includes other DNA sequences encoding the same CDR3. Here the CDR3 DNA reads TGTGCCAGCAGCGTCGGTGGTTCACCCCTCCACTTT. It encodes CASSVGGSPLHF. The chain is built from TRBV9 and TRBJ1-6; D call uncertain. There are 12 residues in the CDR3. Deletions cut 2 bases from V and 9 bases from J, with 6 bases between. Germline V gene data show CDR1 as SGDLS and CDR2 as YYNGEE.

The CDR3 nucleotides are TGTGCCAGCAGTCCGGACAGTCTAAATGAAAAACTGTTTTTT. It is translated as CASSPDSLNEKLFF. V and J are TRBV6-5 and TRBJ1-4; maybe TRBD1 (6 bases). The V and J ends lost 5 bases and 5 bases respectively, with 12 bases between them. The V gene's germline CDR1 is MNHEY and CDR2 SVGAGI. The CDR3 is 14 residues long.

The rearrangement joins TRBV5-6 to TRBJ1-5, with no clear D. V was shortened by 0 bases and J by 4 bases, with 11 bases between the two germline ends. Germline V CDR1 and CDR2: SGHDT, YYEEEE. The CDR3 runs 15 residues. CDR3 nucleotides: TGTGCCAGCAGCTTGGAGACTTCCCCTAATCAGCCCCAGCATTTT. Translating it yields CASSLETSPNQPQHF.

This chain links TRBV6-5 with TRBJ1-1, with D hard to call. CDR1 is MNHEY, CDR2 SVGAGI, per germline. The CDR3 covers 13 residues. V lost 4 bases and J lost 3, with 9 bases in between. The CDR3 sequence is CASSWTEDTEAFF. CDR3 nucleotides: TGTGCCAGCAGTTGGACCGAGGACACTGAAGCTTTCTTT.

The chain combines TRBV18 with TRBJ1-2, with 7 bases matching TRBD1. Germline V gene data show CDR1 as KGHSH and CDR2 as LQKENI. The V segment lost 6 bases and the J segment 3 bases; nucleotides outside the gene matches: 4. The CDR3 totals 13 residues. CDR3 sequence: CASSVQGDYGYTF. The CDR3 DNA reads TGTGCCAGCTCGGTTCAGGGGGACTATGGCTACACCTTC.

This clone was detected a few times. The CDR3 loop is CASSLPNGIGTEAFF. The CDR3 DNA sequence: TGTGCCAGTAGTCTCCCAAACGGAATTGGCACTGAAGCTTTCTTT. The chain has TRBV19 and TRBJ1-1; D is unclear. CDR1 LNHDA and CDR2 SQIVND come from the germline V gene (reference sequence). The V gene lost 5 bases and the J gene lost 4 bases, with 17 bases spanning the gap. There are 15 residues in the CDR3.

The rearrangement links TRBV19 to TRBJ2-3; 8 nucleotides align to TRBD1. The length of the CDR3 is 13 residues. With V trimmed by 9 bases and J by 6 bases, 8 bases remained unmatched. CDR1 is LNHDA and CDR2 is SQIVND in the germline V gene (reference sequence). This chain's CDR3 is CASADRDVDTQYF. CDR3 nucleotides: TGTGCCAGCGCGGACAGGGACGTGGATACGCAGTATTTT.

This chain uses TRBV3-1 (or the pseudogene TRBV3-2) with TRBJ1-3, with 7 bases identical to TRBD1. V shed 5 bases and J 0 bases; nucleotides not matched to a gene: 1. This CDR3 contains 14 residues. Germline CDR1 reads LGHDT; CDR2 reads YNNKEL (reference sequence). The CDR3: CASSDRDSGNTIYF. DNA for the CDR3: TGTGCCAGCAGCGACAGGGACTCTGGAAACACCATATATTTT.

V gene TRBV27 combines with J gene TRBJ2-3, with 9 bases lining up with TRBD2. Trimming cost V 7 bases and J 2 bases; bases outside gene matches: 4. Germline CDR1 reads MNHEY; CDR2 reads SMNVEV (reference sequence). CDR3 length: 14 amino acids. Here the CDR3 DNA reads TGTGCCAGCAAGGGACTAGCTTACACAGATACGCAGTATTTT. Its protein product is CASKGLAYTDTQYF.

In DNA, the CDR3 is TGTGCCACTCAAAGGGGCGGAGGGCCCTACGAGCAGTACTTC. Residues: CATQRGGGPYEQYF. The V gene is TRBV27, the J gene TRBJ2-7; tentative D call: TRBD2 (6 bases). CDR3 length: 14 residues. Looked up from germline, CDR1 is MNHEY and CDR2 is SMNVEV (reference sequence). V lost 10 bases and J lost 2, with 18 bases in between.

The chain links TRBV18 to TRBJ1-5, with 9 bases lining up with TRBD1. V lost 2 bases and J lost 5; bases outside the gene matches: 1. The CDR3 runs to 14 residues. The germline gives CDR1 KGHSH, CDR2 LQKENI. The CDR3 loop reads CASSPRDRDQPQHF. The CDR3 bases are TGTGCCAGCTCACCAAGGGACAGGGATCAGCCCCAGCATTTT.

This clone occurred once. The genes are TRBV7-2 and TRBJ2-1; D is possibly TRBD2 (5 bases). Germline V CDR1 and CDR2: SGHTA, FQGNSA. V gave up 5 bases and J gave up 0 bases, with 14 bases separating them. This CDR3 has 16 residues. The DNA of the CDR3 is TGTGCCAGCAGCCCACCCCCGGGGAACTCCTACAATGAGCAGTTCTTC. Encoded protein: CASSPPPGNSYNEQFF. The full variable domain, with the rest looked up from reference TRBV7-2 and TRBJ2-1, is GAGVSQSPSNKVTEKGKDVELRCDPISGHTALYWYRQSLGQGLEFLIYFQGNSAPDKSGLPSDRFSAERTGGSVSTLTIQRTQQEDSAVYLCASSPPPGNSYNEQFFGPGTRLTVL.